A single sample gave rise to the 32 T cell receptor beta chains below, sequenced in a study of blood T cell repertoires in COVID-19. Measured with immunoSEQ multiplex PCR; TCRdb has only the in-frame clones, and not every one. Among over 65,000 clones listed, approximately 92% were seen once. Sequenced sample: peripheral blood. These TCRs come from a woman over 75 with acute or convalescent COVID-19.

The count of this clone is one. The genes are TRBV15 and TRBJ2-5; D possibly corresponds to TRBD1 (5 bases). CDR1 and CDR2 (germline): LNHNV, YYDKDF (reference sequence). V was trimmed by 1 base and J by 1 base, leaving 16 bases between them. This CDR3 region has 17 residues. Written as DNA, the CDR3 is TGTGCCACCAGCAGAGGCGGTTCCAGGGCCTTCCAAGAGACCCAGTACTTC. This codes for CATSRGGSRAFQETQYF.

The chain employs TRBV10-3 and TRBJ1-3; D is ambiguous. V shed 6 bases and J shed 2 bases, with 14 bases lying between them. Germline V gives CDR1 ENHRY, CDR2 SYGVKD. The CDR3 totals 15 residues. The CDR3 region is CAISQSPAAGNTIYF. The DNA for the CDR3 is TGTGCCATCAGCCAGTCTCCCGCAGCTGGAAACACCATATATTTT.

The chain joins TRBV5-1 to TRBJ2-1, with 7 nucleotides matching TRBD2. CDR3 size: 15 residues. J gave up 7 bases and V 4 bases, and 11 bases lay outside the gene matches. Germline V gene lookup returns CDR1 SGHRS and CDR2 YFSETQ. The CDR3 DNA reads as TGCGCCAGCAGCATTTCCGGGACTACCAAGAATGAGCAGTTCTTC. Protein sequence: CASSISGTTKNEQFF.

This clone is a singleton in its sample. The rearrangement uses TRBV18 and TRBJ2-5; D is undetermined. CDR3 size: 15 residues. Between the trimmed V and J ends, which lost 3 bases and 2 bases, there was a span of 13 bases. The V gene's germline CDR1 is KGHSH and CDR2 LQKENI. The CDR3 loop reads CASSPRQTQQETQYF. The CDR3 DNA reads TGTGCCAGCTCACCTCGGCAGACACAACAAGAGACCCAGTACTTC.

The rearrangement links TRBV7-3 to TRBJ2-1; the D gene is possibly TRBD2 (5 bases). V dropped 3 bases and J dropped 0 bases, with 9 bases sitting between them. The CDR3 covers 15 residues. CDR1 is SGHTA, CDR2 FQGTGA, per germline. CDR3 loop: CASSFRGSSYNEQFF. In DNA, the CDR3 is TGTGCCAGCAGCTTCCGGGGAAGCTCCTACAATGAGCAGTTCTTC.

The rearrangement links TRBV5-1 to TRBJ1-6; TRBD1 might be the D (6 bases). Germline V gives CDR1 SGHRS, CDR2 YFSETQ. Trimming left V 0 bases short and J 7 bases short, with 11 bases between. The CDR3 length is 15 residues. For the CDR3, the DNA is TGCGCCAGCAGCTTGGATACAGGGCGGAATTCACCCCTCCACTTT. Protein product: CASSLDTGRNSPLHF.

This chain joins TRBV20-1 and TRBJ2-7, with a tentative D call TRBD2 (6 bases). Trimming removed 3 bases at V and 7 bases at J, with 19 bases between. The CDR3 is 14 amino acids. The germline V gene encodes CDR1 DFQATT and CDR2 SNEGSKA (reference sequence). Here the CDR3 reads CSASGRGSGEEQYF. The CDR3 bases are TGCAGTGCTAGTGGTAGGGGTAGCGGCGAAGAGCAGTACTTC.

The chain carries TRBV9 and TRBJ1-5, with D possibly TRBD1 on 6 matching bases. Trimming took 0 bases from V and 6 from J, leaving 10 bases between them. Germline CDR1 SGDLS, CDR2 YYNGEE. The CDR3 runs 14 residues. Here the CDR3 DNA reads TGTGCCAGCAGCGTAGACAGGGAAAGTCAGCCCCAGCATTTT. It translates to CASSVDRESQPQHF.

The gene calls are TRBV7-6 and TRBJ1-2; D remains unclear. Germline lookup yields CDR1 SGHVS and CDR2 FNYEAQ. V gave up 5 bases and J gave up 8 bases, with 15 bases separating them. The CDR3 is 13 residues long. This chain's CDR3 is CASSPGGYQGYTF. CDR3 coding DNA: TGTGCCAGCAGCCCAGGAGGTTATCAGGGCTACACCTTC.

The count of this clone is one. One end of the junction varies from germline; a read error may be responsible. The V call is TRBV7-7, the J call TRBJ2-3; no clear D. The germline V gene has CDR1 SSHAT and CDR2 FNYEAQ (reference sequence). The CDR3 has 12 amino acids. CDR3 amino acids: CASSPITDTQYF. In nucleotides, the CDR3 is TGTGCTAGCAGCCCTATTACAGATACGCAGTATTTT.

The chain couples TRBV7-3 to TRBJ1-1; D is unresolved. CDR1 is SGHTA, CDR2 FQGTGA, per germline. V was clipped by 1 base and J by 10 bases, with 7 bases between them. The CDR3 extends over 11 amino acids. The CDR3 loop reads CASSLISGAFF. For the CDR3, the DNA is TGTGCCAGCAGCTTAATATCAGGAGCTTTCTTT.

V and J are TRBV7-2 and TRBJ2-4, with TRBD2 identical over 8 bases. This CDR3 spans 14 amino acids. From germline, CDR1 is SGHTA and CDR2 FQGNSA. The ends lost 5 bases at V and 5 bases at J; junction bases unmatched: 5. The CDR3 region is CASSTRGGENIQYF. CDR3 sequence (DNA): TGTGCCAGCAGCACCCGGGGGGGCGAAAACATTCAGTACTTC.

V and J are TRBV28 and TRBJ1-1; TRBD1 might be the D (6 bases). Trimming stripped 4 bases from V and 4 bases from J, with 16 bases between. Germline-derived CDR1 and CDR2 are MDHEN and SYDVKM. The length of the CDR3 is 15 residues. The CDR3, as DNA: TGTGCCAGCAGTTCACCCGGGACAAGAGGCACTGAAGCTTTCTTT. Translating it yields CASSSPGTRGTEAFF. Full variable domain (outside the CDR3, taken from reference TRBV28 and TRBJ1-1): DVKVTQSSRYLVKRTGEKVFLECVQDMDHENMFWYRQDPGLGLRLIYFSYDVKMKEKGDIPEGYSVSREKKERFSLILESASTNQTSMYLCASSSPGTRGTEAFFGQGTRLTVV.

CDR3 protein: CASRTTGTGDITGELFF. The CDR3 nucleotides read TGTGCCAGCAGAACTACCGGGACAGGGGATATCACCGGGGAGCTGTTTTTT. This chain uses TRBV3-1 (or the pseudogene TRBV3-2) with TRBJ2-2; 10 positions match TRBD1. The length of the CDR3 is 17 residues. The V gene end was trimmed by 6 bases and the J gene end by 4 bases; junction bases not matched to a gene: 11. CDR1 LGHDT and CDR2 YNNKEL come from the germline V gene (reference sequence).

The rearrangement joins TRBV3-1 (or the pseudogene TRBV3-2) to TRBJ2-5; the match to TRBD1 covers 10 bases. The CDR3 runs to 15 residues. Looked up from germline, CDR1 is LGHDT and CDR2 is YNNKEL (reference sequence). V dropped 3 bases and J dropped 1; count of bases not matched to a gene: 2. DNA of the CDR3: TGTGCCAGCAGCCATTGGACAGGGGGCCAAGAGACCCAGTACTTC. Translation gives CASSHWTGGQETQYF.

This rearrangement joins TRBV19 to TRBJ2-1; TRBD2 matches 10 bases. The CDR3 loop spans 15 amino acids. Germline CDR1 and CDR2: LNHDA and SQIVND (reference sequence). After removal of 7 bases from V and 5 bases from J, the junction contained 8 bases not matched to a gene. The CDR3, as DNA: TGTGCCAGTACCATCTCTAGCGGGAGACACAATGAGCAGTTCTTC. Amino acids: CASTISSGRHNEQFF.

This clone was detected a few times. The rearrangement joins TRBV4-3 to TRBJ1-2; D uncertain. In germline, CDR1 is LGHNA, CDR2 YSLEER. This CDR3 comprises 17 residues. The V end lost 0 bases, the J end lost 4 bases, and 18 bases lay between the germline ends. CDR3 protein: CASSQDRVLTAGYGYTF. CDR3 in DNA: TGCGCCAGCAGCCAAGATCGGGTCCTAACGGCGGGCTATGGCTACACCTTC.

The J gene is TRBJ1-2, the V gene TRBV4-3; 8 nucleotides match TRBD1. This CDR3 has 16 residues. V dropped 2 bases and J dropped 4; count of bases not matched to a gene: 9. The V gene's germline CDR1 is LGHNA and CDR2 YSLEER. The CDR3, as DNA: TGCGCCAGCAGCCAAACCCGACAGGGGCCTCTCTATGGCTACACCTTC. Protein product: CASSQTRQGPLYGYTF.

This clone was seen more than once but under ten times. The chain has TRBV2 and TRBJ1-3, with D possibly TRBD1 on 5 matching bases. Germline values: CDR1 SNHLY, CDR2 FYNNEI. The germline V and J ends were trimmed by 3 bases and 2 bases, with 11 bases remaining between them. The CDR3 contains 15 residues. CDR3 bases: TGTGCCAGCAGTGAGGAGGGGACCCCTGGAAACACCATATATTTT. It specifies CASSEEGTPGNTIYF.

J is TRBJ2-3 and V is TRBV7-9, with a weak D call TRBD2 (5 bases). The CDR3 length is 19 residues. Deletions cut 1 base from V and 0 bases from J, with 20 bases between. Germline-derived CDR1 and CDR2 are SEHNR and FQNEAQ (reference sequence). The chain's CDR3 is CASSLVLISIAYSTDTQYF. For the CDR3, the DNA is TGTGCCAGCAGCTTAGTACTCATATCCATAGCGTATAGCACAGATACGCAGTATTTT.

This CDR3 reads CASSLETGRIADTQYF. CDR3 nucleotides: TGTGCCAGCAGCTTAGAGACAGGGAGGATAGCAGATACGCAGTATTTT. The rearrangement uses TRBV7-8 and TRBJ2-3, with D tentatively TRBD1 (7 bases). The CDR3 totals 16 residues. Per the germline V gene, CDR1 is SGHVS and CDR2 is FQNEAQ. V lost 1 base, J lost 4 bases, and 15 bases lay in between.

The rearrangement links TRBV15 to TRBJ2-2; the D is unclear. The CDR3 loop spans 13 amino acids. Trimming took 2 bases from V and 2 from J, leaving 3 bases between them. The germline CDR1 and CDR2 sequences are LNHNV and YYDKDF (reference sequence). The CDR3 reads CATSRTNTGELFF. For the CDR3, the DNA is TGTGCCACCAGCAGAACTAACACCGGGGAGCTGTTTTTT.

The chain uses TRBV6-6 and TRBJ2-3; TRBD1 might be the D (5 bases). Per germline, CDR1 MNHNY and CDR2 SVGAGI (reference sequence). The germline V and J ends were trimmed by 6 bases and 5 bases, with 12 bases remaining between them. The length of the CDR3 is 13 residues. CDR3 amino acids: CASRLGQGDTQYF. The CDR3 DNA is TGTGCCAGCAGACTGGGGCAAGGAGATACGCAGTATTTT.

The J gene is TRBJ1-4, the V gene TRBV7-2; D is possibly TRBD1 (5 bases). The CDR3 covers 14 residues. Germline CDR1 SGHTA, CDR2 FQGNSA. Trimming removed 2 bases from V and 8 bases from J, with 12 bases in between. CDR3: CASSLPGQREKLFF. For the CDR3, the DNA is TGTGCCAGCAGCTTACCAGGGCAGAGAGAAAAACTGTTTTTT. Complete variable domain (other parts from reference TRBV7-2 and TRBJ1-4): GAGVSQSPSNKVTEKGKDVELRCDPISGHTALYWYRQSLGQGLEFLIYFQGNSAPDKSGLPSDRFSAERTGGSVSTLTIQRTQQEDSAVYLCASSLPGQREKLFFGSGTQLSVL.

The chain combines TRBV19 with TRBJ2-7; the match to TRBD2 covers 7 bases. This CDR3 has 13 residues. Trimming at V came to 5 bases and at J to 2 bases, leaving 3 bases not matched to a gene. Germline CDR1 is LNHDA and CDR2 is SQIVND (reference sequence). CDR3 sequence (DNA): TGTGCCAGTAGTGTCGGACTAGCCTACGAGCAGTACTTC. Translating it yields CASSVGLAYEQYF.

The V call is TRBV19, the J call TRBJ2-1; 16 bases are shared with TRBD2. V shed 4 bases and J 4 bases; nucleotides not matched to a gene: 10. The CDR3 covers 19 residues. Germline V gene lookup returns CDR1 LNHDA and CDR2 SQIVND (reference sequence). CDR3 sequence reads: CASSRYPGLAGGQYNEQFF. The CDR3, as DNA: TGTGCCAGTAGTAGGTATCCGGGACTAGCGGGAGGGCAATACAATGAGCAGTTCTTC.

The chain joins TRBV4-1 to TRBJ1-1; 10 bases are shared with TRBD1. Unmatched junction bases numbered 6, after V lost 0 bases and J lost 5 bases. The length of the CDR3 is 16 residues. Germline V gene data show CDR1 as MGHRA and CDR2 as YSYEKL. The CDR3 loop is CASSQDPTGGWTEAFF. DNA of the CDR3: TGCGCCAGCAGCCAAGACCCGACAGGGGGCTGGACTGAAGCTTTCTTT.

The rearrangement uses TRBV7-9 and TRBJ2-7, with TRBD2 as a possible D gene (6 bases). CDR3 length: 13 amino acids. Trimming left V 7 bases short and J 5 bases short, with 15 bases between. Germline CDR1 and CDR2: SEHNR and FQNEAQ (reference sequence). CDR3 sequence (DNA): TGTGCCAGCACCATAGGGACGGGGGACGAGCAGTACTTC. Translated, it gives CASTIGTGDEQYF.

The chain combines TRBV5-1 with TRBJ2-1; D might be TRBD2 (5 bases). The CDR3 loop spans 15 amino acids. Germline CDR1 reads SGHRS; CDR2 reads YFSETQ. Deletions cut 0 bases from V and 8 bases from J, with 15 bases between. The CDR3 bases are TGCGCCAGCAGCTTGGAGTCTAGCTCCTTTGATGAGCAGTTCTTC. Its translation: CASSLESSSFDEQFF.

The chain has TRBV7-9 and TRBJ2-5; 7 nucleotides line up with TRBD1. Germline lookup yields CDR1 SEHNR and CDR2 FQNEAQ (reference sequence). The CDR3 spans 11 residues. Losses at the gene ends were 8 bases for V and 7 bases for J; bases not matched to a gene: 4. This chain's CDR3 is CASQGGGTQYF. CDR3 in DNA: TGTGCCAGCCAAGGGGGCGGGACCCAGTACTTC.

CDR3 in amino acids: CASTDGLAPGGQPQHF. In nucleotides, the CDR3 is TGTGCCAGCACCGACGGGCTGGCCCCCGGGGGTCAGCCCCAGCATTTT. V usage is TRBV2 and J usage is TRBJ1-5; weak D call: TRBD1 (5 bases). From germline, CDR1 is SNHLY and CDR2 FYNNEI. V was clipped by 7 bases and J by 6 bases, with 22 bases between them. This CDR3 has 16 amino acids.

The chain carries TRBV24-1 and TRBJ2-3; D is ambiguous. The CDR3 runs to 12 residues. Germline-derived CDR1 and CDR2 are KGHDR and SFDVKD. V was pared by 2 bases and J by 6 bases, with 5 bases between. This chain's CDR3 is CATSDYADTQYF. The CDR3 nucleotides are TGTGCCACCAGTGATTACGCGGATACGCAGTATTTT.